This T cell receptor beta chain was sequenced in a study of blood T cells in healthy people across ages (dated by TCRdb to 2013 to 2016). Describing the broader study: In model experiments, template switching captured about one uniquely barcoded TCR beta cDNA molecule for every two T cells. Using deep sequencing normalized with unique cDNA molecular identifiers, the study measured how TCR beta repertoire diversity changes with age. To avoid experimental bias, donors of different ages were spread randomly across the sequencing lanes. Donors were grouped into four age groups: young (average 16 years), middle-aged (less than 40), aged (around 60) and long-lived (around 80). For two donors (one aged 18 to 30 and one aged 80 or older), the study analyzed two additional independent replicas of 1 million unique cDNA reads from the same blood draw.

Libraries were built with 5' RACE. These reads were obtained on an Illumina HiSeq 2500. A second PCR of roughly 6 to 11 cycles was performed with a sample-barcoded 5' primer and a J-beta primer mix. A template-switch 5' adaptor carrying 12 random nucleotides introduced a unique molecular identifier onto each TCR beta cDNA molecule. Each sample yielded at least 3 million CDR3-containing paired-end reads. First-strand cDNA was synthesized from all RNA with the Mint cDNA synthesis kit, primed by a TRBC-specific oligonucleotide. After uracil-DNA glycosylase treatment, a first 18-cycle PCR used universal primers M1SS and BC2_uni_R on all cDNA. Per the source publication's procedure: For normalization, 1 million high-quality reads, each with a distinct molecular identifier, were randomly selected from each sample. Instead of being binned into consensus sequences, reads that shared molecular identifiers were thrown out. MiTCR, set to a Q25 quality threshold and the strictest error-elimination algorithm, was used for CDR3 identification, clonotype clustering and error correction. A nonparametric unseen species model with Euler transformation was used to estimate lower-bound total TCR beta diversity. TCRdb reworked the public reads: Q25 trimming with fastp, MiXCR clone assembly, productive beta chains retained. Each CDR3 protein appears once, grouped with its most common genes and DNA. The V and J calls were determined by TCRdb, not by the authors. The sample table shows about 1 million distinct CDR3 sequences, and 40% to 55% are seen once. The top ten hold approximately 20% of the sample.

The roughly 39 donors, aged roughly 6 to 100 years, were systemically healthy Caucasian individuals from Russia. Each donor gave ten milliliters of peripheral blood, collected into EDTA-treated Vacutainer tubes. Ficoll-Paque density-gradient centrifugation was used to isolate PBMCs, with at least 6.5 million obtained per sample. Trizol reagent was used to extract total RNA from PBMCs, with at least 6 micrograms per sample. The percentages of naive CD45RAhigh/CD27high T cells were determined by flow cytometry on a PBMC aliquot from every donor. What the authors observed across the whole study: Bulk unsorted PBMC profiling prevented conclusive comparison of naive and antigen-experienced compartments. Observed TCR beta diversity correlated strongly with the percentage of naive T cells measured by flow cytometry. Total diversity estimates from one million sequenced T cells were considered lower bounds and underestimates. Because donor CMV infection status was unknown, age-related changes in expanded clonotypes were potentially confounded. The long-lived group showed more naive CD4+ T cells, fewer expanded clones and increased TCR diversity than the aged group, suggesting age selection. Observed TCR beta diversity per million T cells fell roughly linearly with age, and a significant reduction was already apparent by age roughly 41.

This clonotype showed up just once. Which antigen it targets is not known. The junction departs from the called germline gene at one end, perhaps through a read error. In the germline V gene (reference sequence), CDR1 corresponds to MNHEY and CDR2 to SMNVEV. From its cysteine to its phenylalanine, the CDR3 spans 13 amino acids. Only the CDR3 part of the read is kept: 39 bases, read in frame from the first base. The sample was blood. Here the chain combines TRBV27 and TRBJ2-3; TRBD1 aligns with 7 central bases. The clonotype originates from a woman aged 60-70 years in good health. CDR3 loop: CAGRRGGPDTQYF. The nucleotide sequence is given as TGTGCCGGCAGGAGAGGGGGCCCAGATACGCAGTATTTT.